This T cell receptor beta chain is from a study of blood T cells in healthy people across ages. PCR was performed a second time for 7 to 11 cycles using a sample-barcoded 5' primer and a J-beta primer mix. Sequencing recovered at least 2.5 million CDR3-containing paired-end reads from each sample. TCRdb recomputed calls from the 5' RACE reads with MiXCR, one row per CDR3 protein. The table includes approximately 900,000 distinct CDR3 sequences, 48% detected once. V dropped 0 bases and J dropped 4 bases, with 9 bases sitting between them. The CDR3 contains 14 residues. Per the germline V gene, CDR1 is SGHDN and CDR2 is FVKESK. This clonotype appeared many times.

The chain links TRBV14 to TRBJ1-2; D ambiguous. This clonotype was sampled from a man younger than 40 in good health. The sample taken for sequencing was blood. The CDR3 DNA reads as TGTGCCAGCAGCCAAGATCGCAGCGTCTATGGCTACACCTTC. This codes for CASSQDRSVYGYTF.